The present T cell receptor (beta chain) was sequenced within a study of shared clonotypes between healthy human individuals (dated by TCRdb to between 2020 and 2021). For the wider study: The cohort comprised two women and a few men aged 18 to 49 years. Blood TCR repertoires of roughly five healthy adults were deeply sequenced to estimate repertoire size and the extent of clonotype sharing between individuals. To increase sequencing depth and limit assay-specific biases, different laboratories used diverse techniques to prepare libraries and sequence TCR repertoires. Leukapheresis yielded between about 0.8 and 8.9 billion PBMCs per donor.

Using the deep immunoSEQ assay, TCR CDR3 regions were amplified from genomic DNA by multiplex PCR. For each cell subset, the extracted genomic DNA was distributed evenly across all wells of several immunoSEQ 96-well plates, and each plate served as one replicate. Each replicate PCR for unsorted PBMC received roughly 0.3 ug genomic DNA, equal to tens of thousands of T cell genomes. Ten immunoSEQ deep assay plates were used to sequence unsorted PBMC genomic DNA. Purified libraries were measured with a Qubit 3.0 fluorometer, size-checked on a Bioanalyzer 2100, and measured again with the KAPA Library Quantification kit. Each immunoSEQ 96-well plate was sequenced on its own single-read 150-cycle Illumina NextSeq 550 flow cell. As for how the authors treated the data: Because the immunoSEQ output held only junctional sequences and lacked quality scores, the filtering could not match the filtering applied to full-length reads. To assign V/J genes and CDR3, sequences were annotated against IMGT germline references using PyIR, a Python wrapper for IgBLAST v1.9. Reads with weak V/J assignments (E-value above 1e-6), missing CDR3, stop codons, out-of-frame junctions, or ambiguous translated residues were removed. A V3J clonotype was defined by an identical inferred V gene, J gene, and CDR3 amino acid sequence. Percentage overlap between repertoires was calculated by dividing the number of shared unique clonotypes by the size of the smaller repertoire. Repertoire richness was assessed with RTK rarefaction, the Chao1 estimator, and Recon v2.1 estimates of unobserved clonotypes. TCRdb carries this immuneACCESS record with in-frame sequences only. Its versions omit some clonotypes, under half of them owing to an unresolved V gene in the studies checked, with the rest unexplained. For V, J and clone size, that table is used; D and trimming come from the DNA. The sample profile shows about 560,000 clones; about 80% of them were found once. The ten biggest clones cover around 11% of the sample.

Its CDR3 holds 12 amino acids, cysteine through phenylalanine. Only CDR3 DNA remains: 36 bases, in frame from the first base. CDR1 is given as SGHRS and CDR2 as YFSETQ, both from the germline V gene. V is pared back by 4 bases and J by 0 bases, with 1 base lying between the germline termini. Overall study results and their limits: Pairwise subsampling led to the expectation that sequencing depth would affect the degree of clonotype sharing among donors. Because the study included only a small number of donors, the genetic and exposure-history diversity represented was limited. Sampling was restricted to blood, and TCR repertoires in tissues likely differ from the TCR repertoires found in blood.

Donors were healthy HIV-negative adults with no recently reported acute infections or vaccinations. All donors were Caucasian adults living in Nashville, Tennessee, USA. For unsorted samples, about 90 million PBMCs were counted, and genomic DNA was extracted using the QIAamp DNA Blood Mini kit. Blood was obtained by leukapheresis, after which PBMCs were separated by Ficoll-Histopaque density gradient centrifugation and cryopreserved in liquid nitrogen vapor phase. Turning to this clone: The target of this receptor is not known. Base qualities are not recorded, but no much larger clone differs from it by a single base.

The sequenced sample was PBMCs. The sequence links TRBV5-1 to TRBJ2-2; the D gene is not confidently resolved. This receptor was identified in a woman in her 40s in good health. Some clones in this sample may be carry-over from other donors' samples. The CDR3 loop reads CASSANTGELFF. The nucleotide sequence reads as follows: TGCGCCAGCAGCGCGAACACCGGGGAGCTGTTTTTT. The full variable domain, completed from the reference TRBV5-1 and TRBJ2-2 proteins outside the CDR3, reads KAGVTQTPRYLIKTRGQQVTLSCSPISGHRSVSWYQQTPGQGLQFLFEYFSETQRNKGNFPGRFSGRQFSNSRSEMNVSTLELGDSALYLCASSANTGELFFGEGSRLTVL.